The present T cell receptor beta chain was sequenced within a study of blood T cell repertoires in COVID-19. Looking at the study overall: COVID-19 samples collected from the United States, Italy and Spain covered acute and convalescent phases. T cells, B-cell-depleted T cells, or PBMCs provided the cDNA or gDNA that served as material.

Original analysis: The assay estimated nucleated cells by amplifying reference gene primers. Method: immunoSEQ multiplex PCR; TCRdb's copy keeps in-frame clones and lacks some. The V and J calls and the clone size are those of that table, but D and trimming were determined from the DNA. The top ten clones hold around 20% of a sample with approximately 33,000 clones, approximately 91% of them seen once. Per the germline V gene, CDR1 is SGHTA and CDR2 is FQGNSA. V gave up 4 bases and J gave up 10 bases, with 22 bases separating them. The CDR3 consists of 16 residues. The J gene is TRBJ2-2, the V gene TRBV7-2, with D tentatively TRBD1 (6 bases). Sequencing was done on a sample of peripheral blood. The receptor's source is a man in his sixties or seventies with acute or convalescent COVID-19. The CDR3 sequence: CASSSETPTGLEELFF. The CDR3 DNA reads as TGTGCCAGCAGCTCGGAAACTCCTACAGGGTTAGAGGAGCTGTTTTTT.